The 13 T cell receptor beta chains below come from one sample, sequenced in a study of cytomegalovirus exposure and HLA in healthy donors. The PCR employed 60 Vbeta primers together with 13 Jbeta primers. Clones were read by immunoSEQ multiplex PCR, and TCRdb kept only the in-frame ones, dropping some. The sample lists roughly 130,000 clones; about two thirds were seen once. The sample was PBMCs. These receptors originate from a human donor in good health.

This clone was counted between two and nine times. This chain connects TRBV2 to TRBJ2-5; TRBD2 agrees at 14 bases. Germline-derived CDR1 and CDR2 are SNHLY and FYNNEI. The V gene end was trimmed by 5 bases and the J gene end by 5 bases; junction bases not matched to a gene: 7. CDR3 size: 16 residues. The CDR3 is CASSKGLAGVRETQYF. The DNA of the CDR3 is TGTGCCAGCAGTAAGGGACTAGCGGGGGTTCGGGAGACCCAGTACTTC. The variable domain in full, with the rest retrieved from reference TRBV2 and TRBJ2-5, is EPEVTQTPSHQVTQMGQEVILRCVPISNHLYFYWYRQILGQKVEFLVSFYNNEISEKSEIFDDQFSVERPDGSNFTLKIRSTKLEDSAMYFCASSKGLAGVRETQYFGPGTRLLVL.

The V call is TRBV7-9, the J call TRBJ2-7, with a tentative D call TRBD1 (7 bases). CDR1 SEHNR and CDR2 FQNEAQ come from the germline V gene (reference sequence). Trimming pared 5 bases from V and 7 bases from J, leaving 18 bases between. CDR3 size: 14 residues. Here the CDR3 DNA reads TGTGCCAGCAGCCAGGGGGGCAGCGTACGGGAGCAGTACTTC. Its protein product is CASSQGGSVREQYF.

A remark on this clone: The same CDR3 also results from other DNA sequences found in this sample. The V gene is TRBV5-4, the J gene TRBJ1-2; 9 bases fit TRBD1. J lost 8 bases, V lost 4 bases, and 9 bases had no gene match. Per germline, CDR1 SGHNT and CDR2 YYREEE (reference sequence). This CDR3 is built from 14 residues. CDR3 nucleotides: TGTGCCAGCAGCCCGGGACAGGGTTTAGGCGGCTACACCTTC. This gives the protein CASSPGQGLGGYTF. Full variable domain (rest looked up from reference TRBV5-4 and TRBJ1-2): ETGVTQSPTHLIKTRGQQVTLRCSSQSGHNTVSWYQQALGQGPQFIFQYYREEENGRGNFPPRFSGLQFPNYSSELNVNALELDDSALYLCASSPGQGLGGYTFGSGTRLTVV.

This chain connects TRBV28 to TRBJ1-1; D call uncertain. The CDR3 totals 13 residues. Germline CDR1 is MDHEN and CDR2 is SYDVKM. V gave up 7 bases and J gave up 1 base, with 10 bases separating them. CDR3 DNA sequence: TGTGCCAGCAACAAACAGTCGAACACTGAAGCTTTCTTT. Translation: CASNKQSNTEAFF.

J is TRBJ1-2 and V is TRBV7-2; 7 nucleotides align to TRBD1. The CDR3 contains 15 residues. Germline trimming cut 5 bases from V and 3 bases from J; bases unmatched to any gene: 9. Germline CDR1 SGHTA, CDR2 FQGNSA. In nucleotides, the CDR3 is TGTGCCAGCAGCCAACAGAGGGACAGCTACTATGGCTACACCTTC. It encodes CASSQQRDSYYGYTF.

The rearrangement links TRBV11-1 to TRBJ1-4; D call uncertain. The V gene lost 5 bases and the J gene lost 4 bases, with 8 bases spanning the gap. Germline CDR1 is SGHAT and CDR2 is FQDESV (reference sequence). The CDR3 runs to 13 residues. The CDR3 region is CASSRHRNEKLFF. In DNA form, the CDR3 reads TGTGCCAGCAGCCGACACCGTAATGAAAAACTGTTTTTT.

This clone showed up just a few times. This chain uses TRBV10-3 with TRBJ1-1; no reliable D call. The CDR3 has 13 amino acids. V was clipped by 9 bases and J by 0 bases, with 11 bases between them. Looked up from germline, CDR1 is ENHRY and CDR2 is SYGVKD. CDR3 sequence reads: CAITDIVNTEAFF. The CDR3 DNA reads as TGTGCCATAACAGACATAGTGAACACTGAAGCTTTCTTT.

CDR3 in DNA: TGTGCCAGCAGTAACGAGCAGGGAACCTACGAGCAGTACTTC. It encodes CASSNEQGTYEQYF. The chain couples TRBV6-1 to TRBJ2-5; possible D gene TRBD1, 5 bases. The J call is uncertain, as TRBJ2-7 better fits the DNA end. The CDR3 extends over 14 amino acids. CDR1 is MNHNS, CDR2 SASEGT, per germline.

V usage is TRBV30 and J usage is TRBJ2-1, with 7 nucleotides matching TRBD2. The CDR3 has 11 residues. The V segment lost 3 bases and the J segment 11 bases; nucleotides outside the gene matches: 4. CDR1 and CDR2 from the germline V gene are GTSNPN and SVGIG (reference sequence). The chain's CDR3 is CAWRQAGQQFF. As DNA, the CDR3 is TGTGCCTGGAGACAAGCGGGGCAGCAGTTCTTC.

The chain recombines TRBV6-5 with TRBJ1-6; D remains ambiguous. This CDR3 has 12 amino acids. Germline CDR1 is MNHEY and CDR2 is SVGAGI. The V gene lost 2 bases and the J gene lost 7 bases, with 3 bases spanning the gap. CDR3 in amino acids: CASSYPNSPLHF. The CDR3 DNA sequence: TGTGCCAGCAGTTACCCAAATTCACCCCTCCACTTT.

This clone showed up just a few times. The chain is built from TRBV9 and TRBJ2-5; 8 nucleotides match TRBD1. The CDR3 sequence is 14 residues long. Germline CDR1 and CDR2: SGDLS and YYNGEE. V was pared by 2 bases and J by 5 bases, with 5 bases of the junction left unmatched. The CDR3 sequence is CASSVQGAMETQYF. In nucleotides, the CDR3 is TGTGCCAGCAGCGTGCAGGGGGCTATGGAGACCCAGTACTTC. Combining the CDR3 with reference TRBV9 and TRBJ2-5 gives the whole variable domain DSGVTQTPKHLITATGQRVTLRCSPRSGDLSVYWYQQSLDQGLQFLIQYYNGEERAKGNILERFSAQQFPDLHSELNLSSLELGDSALYFCASSVQGAMETQYFGPGTRLLVL.

This clone was picked up a small number of times. The V and J genes are TRBV20-1 and TRBJ2-7; D is undetermined. Germline V gene lookup returns CDR1 DFQATT and CDR2 SNEGSKA (reference sequence). Trimming took off 6 bases at V and 6 bases at J, with 9 bases between the two ends. The CDR3 spans 10 residues. CDR3 bases: TGCAGTGCCCCCTCTGTCGAGCAGTACTTC. This codes for CSAPSVEQYF.

V is TRBV5-1 and J is TRBJ1-6; 7 nucleotides align to TRBD1. The V gene end was trimmed by 4 bases and the J gene end by 6 bases; junction bases not matched to a gene: 19. This CDR3 has 19 amino acids. Germline V gene data show CDR1 as SGHRS and CDR2 as YFSETQ. The chain's CDR3 is CASSRHTRDSGTLNSPLHF. In DNA form, the CDR3 reads TGCGCCAGCAGCCGACACACTAGGGACAGTGGAACCCTTAATTCACCCCTCCACTTT.